These T cell receptor beta chains were read from a single sample in a study of T cells in localized non-small cell lung cancer. Libraries were prepared by immunoSEQ multiplex PCR; TCRdb keeps only in-frame clonotypes and omits some of them. The repertoire holds roughly 3,400 clones, with 24% as singletons. Material: lung tumor tissue, obtained before any cancer treatment. These receptors were collected from a woman aged 40-69 years with stage I lung adenocarcinoma. The CDR3 runs from the conserved cysteine through the conserved F or W. The order of the fields is V gene, CDR3 protein.

v_call: TRBV10-2
cdr3_aa: CASSGQVPNYGYTF

v_call: TRBV6-8
cdr3_aa: CAIGRDRTDTQYF

v_call: TRBV6-1
cdr3_aa: CASSEEGRGYLVLTF

v_call: TRBV29-1
cdr3_aa: CSVVPWGKAGELFF

v_call: TRBV6-8
cdr3_aa: CASRTGTGSEQYF

v_call: TRBV19
cdr3_aa: CASSIQGDADTQYF

v_call: TRBV11-3
cdr3_aa: CASSLGGLAGASYNEQFF

v_call: TRBV9
cdr3_aa: CASSGGLSTDTQYF

v_call: TRBV6-8
cdr3_aa: CAAGGGHGDEQFF

v_call: TRBV18
cdr3_aa: CASSLYTNTGELFF

v_call: TRBV11-3
cdr3_aa: CASSLTRTAYNEQFF

v_call: TRBV18
cdr3_aa: CASSPLGTGRGYTF

v_call: TRBV29-1
cdr3_aa: CSARLKAGYRNEQFF

v_call: TRBV6-8
cdr3_aa: CASSYVATGGGRTQYF

v_call: TRBV10-3
cdr3_aa: CAISESRRQGTSTDTQYF

v_call: TRBV18
cdr3_aa: CASSRAGDTGELFF

v_call: TRBV19
cdr3_aa: CASSLGTFNQPQHF

v_call: TRBV19
cdr3_aa: CASSVQGASGNTIYF

v_call: TRBV11-3
cdr3_aa: CASSLEGQGSGGYTF

v_call: TRBV30
cdr3_aa: CAWSRGQGAGYGYTF

v_call: TRBV11-3
cdr3_aa: CASSPSSRGYNEQFF

v_call: TRBV9
cdr3_aa: CASSLLWTAASYTF

v_call: TRBV18
cdr3_aa: CASSPLEGTGNTEAFF

v_call: TRBV10-2
cdr3_aa: CASSTSGRLGDTQYF

v_call: TRBV4-1
cdr3_aa: CASSREGYGADTQYF

v_call: TRBV6-8
cdr3_aa: CASSYSGSSYEQYF

v_call: TRBV18
cdr3_aa: CASSRSGQSNEKLFF

v_call: TRBV11-3
cdr3_aa: CASSLRTDTGELFF

v_call: TRBV11-3
cdr3_aa: CASSPGGTNYEQYF

v_call: TRBV10-3
cdr3_aa: CAISESGNSDSPLHF

v_call: TRBV5-1
cdr3_aa: CASSVGLAGGPYNEQFF

v_call: TRBV30
cdr3_aa: CAWRGGTGYNEQFF

v_call: TRBV4-1
cdr3_aa: CASSRQETQGADTEAFF

v_call: TRBV6-8
cdr3_aa: CASSYSRTQGLLSYNEQFF

v_call: TRBV30
cdr3_aa: CAWTGGNTEAFF

v_call: TRBV19
cdr3_aa: CASSEGLTGLSYEQYF

v_call: TRBV7-2
cdr3_aa: CASSPFSHRSYTF

v_call: TRBV9
cdr3_aa: CASSEGSGDTDTQYF

v_call: TRBV11-3
cdr3_aa: CASSMTSGGYNEQFF

v_call: TRBV5-1
cdr3_aa: CASRGTASGNTIYF

v_call: TRBV6-8
cdr3_aa: CASSKDRDPSYEQYF

v_call: TRBV9
cdr3_aa: CASSPVGGTGELFF

v_call: TRBV11-3
cdr3_aa: CASRREVFPNTEAFF

v_call: TRBV30
cdr3_aa: CTQGACTGELFF

v_call: TRBV7-2
cdr3_aa: CASSPLGLTEAFF

v_call: TRBV11-3
cdr3_aa: CASSFSSGRAGETQYF

v_call: TRBV14
cdr3_aa: CASSQGQNNEQFF

v_call: TRBV5-1
cdr3_aa: CASSLGTSGNTIYF